These T cell receptor beta chains were read from a single sample in a study of T cells in tumors after PD-1 blockade. The data were produced by immunoSEQ multiplex PCR, yet TCRdb's version contains in-frame clones alone and is incomplete. Of about 33,000 clones listed, over 75% are singletons. Sequencing was performed on PBMCs, taken before anti-PD-1 treatment. The origin of the receptors is a human donor with basal cell carcinoma. CDR3s include the opening cysteine and the closing phenylalanine or tryptophan. D genes are given only for firm matches. Expanded clones get a size class; other rows say once, few or many, or leave the size out.

TRBJ2-7 | TRBV11-3 | NA | NA | TGTGCCAGCAGCTGGGACGGAGATTACGAGCAGTACTTC | CASSWDGDYEQYF
TRBJ2-3 | TRBV19 | NA | TRBD2 | TGTGCCAGTAGTGGGAGGACTAGCGGCAGCACAGATACGCAGTATTTT | CASSGRTSGSTDTQYF
TRBJ1-5 | TRBV10-1 | NA | NA | TGCGCCAGCAGTGAGCCTCTTACACACTATAGCAATCAGCCCCAGCATTTT | CASSEPLTHYSNQPQHF
TRBJ2-3 | TRBV19 | few | NA | TGTGCCAGTATGAGGAGCCCTTCCTCAGGGTCGAATACGCAGTATTTT | CASMRSPSSGSNTQYF
TRBJ1-5 | TRBV9 | NA | NA | TGTGCCAGCAGCGTGTCGGGGAACGCCAATCAGCCCCAGCATTTT | CASSVSGNANQPQHF
TRBJ1-6 | TRBV19 | NA | NA | TGTGCCAGTAGTTCCAACAGGGATTCACCCCTCCACTTT | CASSSNRDSPLHF
TRBJ1-5 | TRBV6-1 | NA | NA | TGTGCCAGCAGTGATCCGCGGAGAGGGGGAGCTTATCAGCCCCAGCATTTT | CASSDPRRGGAYQPQHF
TRBJ2-7 | TRBV12-1 | NA | NA | TGTGCCAGCACCCGGAACGTAGGGGCGCAGTACTTC | CASTRNVGAQYF
TRBJ2-1 | TRBV3-1/TRBV3-2 | NA | NA | TGTGCCAGCAGCTCCCGGAGGACCGTCTCCTACAATGAGCAGTTCTTC | CASSSRRTVSYNEQFF
TRBJ1-5 | TRBV18 | once | TRBD1 | TGTGCCAGCTCACCCGGGACAGGGGATCAGCCCCAGCATTTT | CASSPGTGDQPQHF
TRBJ1-1 | TRBV6-2/TRBV6-3 | few | NA | TGTGCCAGCAGTCAACAAAACAGGAACACTGAAGCTTTCTTT | CASSQQNRNTEAFF
TRBJ2-3 | TRBV15 | few | NA | TGTGCCACCAGCAGACGGGGTAGATGGGCCGACACAGATACGCAGTATTTT | CATSRRGRWADTDTQYF
TRBJ1-1 | TRBV7-8 | few | TRBD1 | TGTGCCAGCAGGGGTTCAGGGGGGACGATCACTGAAGCTTTCTTT | CASRGSGGTITEAFF
TRBJ1-1 | TRBV7-2 | NA | NA | TGTGCCAGCAAGGGACGCACCGGCACTGAAGCTTTCTTT | CASKGRTGTEAFF
TRBJ2-7 | TRBV7-9 | NA | NA | TGTGCCAGCAGCCAGTCGGGGGTCAAGGGCTACGAGCAGTACTTC | CASSQSGVKGYEQYF
TRBJ2-1 | TRBV1 | NA | NA | TGCACCAGCAGCCAGGTTAGGGATGAGCAGTTCTTC | CTSSQVRDEQFF
TRBJ1-2 | TRBV4-1 | NA | NA | TGCGCCAGCAGCTCAAATCAGCGCTCGTCTGGCTACACCTTC | CASSSNQRSSGYTF
TRBJ2-2 | TRBV7-9 | NA | TRBD1 | TGTGCCAGCGCCCGGACAGGGCTCACCGGGGAGCTGTTTTTT | CASARTGLTGELFF
TRBJ2-1 | TRBV3-1/TRBV3-2 | NA | TRBD2 | TGTGCCAGCAGCCGCGGACTAGCGGGAATCTCGGGCAATGAGCAGTTCTTC | CASSRGLAGISGNEQFF
TRBJ2-1 | TRBV7-2 | NA | TRBD2 | TGTGCCAGCAGTTCCCGGACTAGCGGGGACAATGAGCAGTTCTTC | CASSSRTSGDNEQFF
TRBJ2-7 | TRBV24-1 | NA | NA | TGTGCCACGTCCAGGGGTCCCACCTACGAGCAGTACTTC | CATSRGPTYEQYF
TRBJ1-5 | TRBV18 | NA | TRBD1 | TGTGCCAGCTCCCTCGGACAGGGGGGCAATCAGCCCCAGCATTTT | CASSLGQGGNQPQHF
TRBJ2-2 | TRBV30 | once | TRBD1 | TGTGCCTGGGACGCAGGGACAGACGGGGAGCTGTTTTTT | CAWDAGTDGELFF
TRBJ2-2 | TRBV7-2 | NA | NA | TGTGCCAGCAGCTCGTCTCGTGGCACCGGGGAGCTGTTTTTT | CASSSSRGTGELFF
TRBJ2-2 | TRBV2 | NA | NA | TGTGCCAGCAGGAACGGCCGAACCGGGGAGCTGTTTTTT | CASRNGRTGELFF
TRBJ2-7 | TRBV5-1 | NA | NA | TGCGCCAGCAGCTTCCGGGACGAGCAGTACTTC | CASSFRDEQYF
TRBJ1-4 | TRBV15 | NA | TRBD1 | TGTGCCACCAGCAGAGTGTCGACAGGGGGCATTTCTGAAAAACTGTTTTTT | CATSRVSTGGISEKLFF
TRBJ2-7 | TRBV6-5 | few | NA | TGTGCCAGCAGAGCGGACCAAACCCCCTACGAGCAGTACTTC | CASRADQTPYEQYF
TRBJ2-7 | TRBV7-6 | NA | NA | TGTGCCAGCAGCTTACTACAGTCGACCTACGAGCAGTACTTC | CASSLLQSTYEQYF
TRBJ1-1 | TRBV18 | NA | NA | TGTGCCAGCTCACTGGACAGAAACACTGAAGCTTTCTTT | CASSLDRNTEAFF
TRBJ2-1 | TRBV6-2/TRBV6-3 | NA | NA | TGTGCCAGCAGTCGCTCCGGTCAAAACAATGAGCAGTTCTTC | CASSRSGQNNEQFF
TRBJ2-3 | TRBV7-2 | NA | TRBD2 | TGTGCCAGCAGTCCATTGGTAGCGGGATTCACAGATACGCAGTATTTT | CASSPLVAGFTDTQYF
TRBJ2-2 | TRBV3-1/TRBV3-2 | medium-sized | NA | TGTGCCAGCAGCCAATTAAGAGGGGAGCTGTTTTTT | CASSQLRGELFF
TRBJ2-2 | TRBV3-1/TRBV3-2 | NA | NA | TGTGCCAGCAGCCCTCTACAGATCGGGGAGCTGTTTTTT | CASSPLQIGELFF
TRBJ2-7 | TRBV7-9 | NA | TRBD2 | TGTGCCAGCAGCTCAGGGCTAGCGGCAGAGTGGGAGCAGTACTTC | CASSSGLAAEWEQYF
TRBJ2-5 | TRBV15 | NA | NA | TGTGCCACCAGCAGAGATAGCGGTCAAGAGACCCAGTACTTC | CATSRDSGQETQYF
TRBJ2-2 | TRBV4-3 | NA | NA | TGCGCCAGCAGCCAAGTCGGCAAGTCTAACACCGGGGAGCTGTTTTTT | CASSQVGKSNTGELFF
TRBJ2-6 | TRBV11-3 | once | TRBD1 | TGTGCCAGCGGGACAGGGGGTTCTGGGGCCAACGTCCTGACTTTC | CASGTGGSGANVLTF
TRBJ2-2 | TRBV19 | once | NA | TGTGCCAGTAGTATAGGGGAGGCCACGAACACCGGGGAGCTGTTTTTT | CASSIGEATNTGELFF
TRBJ1-2 | TRBV6-5 | NA | TRBD1 | TGTGCCAGCAGCGCCAGGACAGGGGGTAACTATGGCTACACCTTC | CASSARTGGNYGYTF
TRBJ2-7 | TRBV28 | NA | NA | TGTGCCAGCAGACGGGTGGGCCCCTACGAGCAGTACTTC | CASRRVGPYEQYF
TRBJ2-5 | TRBV7-8 | NA | TRBD1 | TGTGCCAGCAGCCCAGGGACAGGGGCGGAGACCCAGTACTTC | CASSPGTGAETQYF
TRBJ1-1 | TRBV6-5 | NA | NA | TGTGCCAGCAGTCTAGTAGGGAACACTGAAGCTTTCTTT | CASSLVGNTEAFF
TRBJ2-7 | TRBV7-2 | NA | TRBD1 | TGTGCCAGCAGCTCCGACAGGGTAACCTACGAGCAGTACTTC | CASSSDRVTYEQYF
TRBJ1-5 | TRBV28 | few | TRBD1 | TGTGCCAGCAACGGACAGGGGGTTTATCAGCCCCAGCATTTT | CASNGQGVYQPQHF
TRBJ1-6 | TRBV29-1 | NA | NA | TGCAGCGTTGGGGAGGGGATGGGTTCACCCCTCCACTTT | CSVGEGMGSPLHF
TRBJ1-2 | TRBV7-8 | NA | NA | TGTGCCAGCAGCCAAAGGAGCTATGGCTACACCTTC | CASSQRSYGYTF
TRBJ2-7 | TRBV28 | NA | TRBD2 | TGTGCCAGCAGTTCCCCCGGGTCGGGTAGCGGGACATACGAGCAGTACTTC | CASSSPGSGSGTYEQYF
TRBJ2-3 | TRBV11-3 | NA | NA | TGTGCCAGCAGCTTACGGGCGGGGAGCACAGATACGCAGTATTTT | CASSLRAGSTDTQYF
TRBJ2-7 | TRBV6-5 | NA | NA | TGTGCCAGCAGTTACGAAAACTCCTACGAGCAGTACTTC | CASSYENSYEQYF